This TCR beta chain was documented in a study of beta chain features in type 1 diabetes. Since all of the isolated RNA was reverse transcribed, expressed TCRB transcripts were what got sequenced. Clones were sequenced by immunoSEQ multiplex PCR, and TCRdb holds only the in-frame ones, with some missing. Of over 200,000 clones listed, 11% are singletons. Study-level points and caveats: All four CD4+ subsets of Type 1 diabetes patients contained TCRB CDR3s that were moderately but significantly shorter.

This clone was seen a handful of times. Antigen unknown. The CDR3 contains 13 residues. Germline V gene data show CDR1 as SGHTA and CDR2 as FQGTGA. V lost 4 bases and J 4 bases, leaving 10 bases between the germline ends. This TCR came from a man aged 25-45 years with type 1 diabetes. The sequenced sample consisted of naive CD4+ T cells from blood. The chain employs TRBV7-3 and TRBJ2-5; a possible D gene is TRBD1 (6 bases). In nucleotides, the CDR3 is TGTGCCAGCAGCTCGGGACATCGAGAGACCCAGTACTTC. Amino acids: CASSSGHRETQYF.